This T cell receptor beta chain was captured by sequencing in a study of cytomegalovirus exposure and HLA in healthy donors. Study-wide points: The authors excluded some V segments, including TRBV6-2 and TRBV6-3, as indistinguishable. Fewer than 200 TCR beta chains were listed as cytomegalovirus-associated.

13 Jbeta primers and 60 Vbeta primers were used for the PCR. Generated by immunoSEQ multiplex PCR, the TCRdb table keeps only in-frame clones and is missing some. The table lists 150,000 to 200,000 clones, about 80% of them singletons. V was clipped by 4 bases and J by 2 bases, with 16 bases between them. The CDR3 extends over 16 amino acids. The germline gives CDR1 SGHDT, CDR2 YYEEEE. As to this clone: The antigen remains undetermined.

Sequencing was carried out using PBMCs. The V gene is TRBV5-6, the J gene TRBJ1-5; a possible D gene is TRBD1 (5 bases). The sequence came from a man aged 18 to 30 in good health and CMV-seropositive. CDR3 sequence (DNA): TGTGCCAGCAGCCATACTAAGGGAGGGGGCAATCAGCCCCAGCATTTT. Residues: CASSHTKGGGNQPQHF.